Listed below are T cell receptor beta chains from one sample, sequenced in a study of blood T cells in healthy people across ages. TCRdb reanalysed the 5' RACE reads using MiXCR and keeps one entry per CDR3 protein. This table has some 1.4 million distinct CDR3 sequences, 35% to 45% appearing once. Material: blood. These receptors were obtained from a woman under 30 in good health. The CDR3 runs from the conserved cysteine through the conserved F or W. D genes are given only for firm matches. The size field is filled for only some rows; it gives once, few, many or a size class.

D gene	V gene	J gene	clone size	CDR3 length	CDR3 protein	CDR3 DNA
TRBD2	TRBV30	TRBJ2-7	-	13	CAWSRSSGNEQYF	TGTGCCTGGAGTAGAAGTAGCGGGAACGAGCAGTACTTC
-	TRBV20-1	TRBJ2-3	-	15	CSARVPGRSTDTQYF	TGCAGTGCTAGAGTGCCTGGGAGGAGCACAGATACGCAGTATTTT
-	TRBV28	TRBJ1-1	few	13	CASSYTGKTEAFF	TGTGCCAGCAGTTACACAGGGAAAACTGAAGCTTTCTTT
-	TRBV10-3	TRBJ2-1	-	14	CAGSTTGSLDGQFF	TGTGCCGGCTCGACGACAGGTAGCTTGGATGGGCAGTTCTTC
-	TRBV5-1	TRBJ2-2	-	13	CASSSQHTGELFF	TGCGCCAGCAGCTCACAACACACCGGGGAGCTGTTTTTT
-	TRBV20-1	TRBJ2-1	-	13	CSTSEGGRNEQFF	TGCAGTACATCTGAGGGAGGTCGCAATGAGCAGTTCTTC
TRBD2	TRBV27	TRBJ2-3	few	18	CASRTTLLAGDFIDTQYF	TGTGCCAGCAGAACGACCTTACTAGCGGGAGATTTTATAGATACGCAGTATTTT
-	TRBV6-5	TRBJ2-1	few	13	CASSDQGGNEQFF	TGTGCCAGCAGTGACCAGGGGGGCAATGAGCAGTTCTTC
-	TRBV12-3/TRBV12-4	TRBJ1-5	-	14	CASSREYSNQPQHF	TGTGCCAGTTCCCGGGAATATAGCAATCAGCCCCAGCATTTT
-	TRBV6-6	TRBJ1-2	-	12	CAGRGVDYGYTF	TGTGCCGGCCGGGGGGTCGACTATGGCTACACCTTC
-	TRBV2	TRBJ2-7	many	13	CASSAGRSYEQYF	TGCGCCAGCAGTGCCGGCAGATCCTACGAGCAGTACTTC
TRBD2	TRBV14	TRBJ2-1	-	16	CASSQLTSTSYNEQFF	TGTGCCAGCAGCCAACTGACTAGCACGTCCTACAATGAGCAGTTCTTC
-	TRBV12-3/TRBV12-4	TRBJ2-3	many	15	CASGDGSTSTDTQYF	TGTGCCAGCGGGGACGGATCCACTAGCACAGATACGCAGTATTTT
TRBD2	TRBV5-5	TRBJ2-5	few	14	CASSAEAGANEQYF	TGTGCCAGCAGCGCAGAAGCGGGAGCTAATGAGCAGTACTTC
-	TRBV12-3/TRBV12-4	TRBJ2-1	-	18	CAGSPAGSPPNSYNEQFF	TGTGCCGGATCCCCGGCGGGGTCCCCTCCAAACTCCTACAATGAGCAGTTCTTC
-	TRBV6-2/TRBV6-3	TRBJ2-7	-	14	CASSARDGTYEQYF	TGTGCCAGCAGTGCTCGGGACGGAACCTACGAGCAGTACTTC
-	TRBV6-5	TRBJ2-3	few	12	CASTDAADTQYF	TGTGCCAGCACCGACGCTGCAGATACGCAGTATTTT
-	TRBV4-1	TRBJ2-5	-	12	CASSLNAGMPYF	TGCGCCAGCAGCCTTAACGCAGGGATGCCGTACTTC
TRBD2	TRBV27	TRBJ2-1	-	16	CASSSMLAEAYNEQFF	TGTGCCAGCAGTTCAATGCTAGCGGAGGCATACAATGAGCAGTTCTTC
-	TRBV12-3/TRBV12-4	TRBJ2-7	-	15	CASSSIKTGDYEQYF	TGTGCCAGCAGTTCCATTAAAACCGGGGACTACGAGCAGTACTTC
TRBD1	TRBV5-1	TRBJ1-1	-	16	CASSLGSRGGNTEAFF	TGCGCCAGCAGCTTGGGTAGTAGAGGGGGCAACACTGAAGCTTTCTTT
-	TRBV7-2	TRBJ2-5	-	15	CASSLNARAQETQYF	TGTGCCAGCAGCTTAAACGCGAGGGCCCAAGAGACCCAGTACTTC
-	TRBV29-1	TRBJ2-5	few	13	CSTVGDGQETQYF	TGCAGCACTGTGGGTGACGGCCAAGAGACCCAGTACTTC
-	TRBV6-6	TRBJ2-6	-	16	CASGTVGRSGANVLTF	TGTGCCAGCGGCACCGTGGGGCGCTCTGGGGCCAACGTCCTGACTTTC
-	TRBV7-9	TRBJ2-3	-	16	CASSFQGGKGTDTQYF	TGTGCCAGCAGCTTTCAAGGGGGGAAAGGCACAGATACGCAGTATTTT
-	TRBV29-1	TRBJ2-6	-	15	CSVTGTGSGANVLTF	TGCAGCGTTACAGGGACGGGGTCTGGGGCCAACGTCCTGACTTTC
-	TRBV10-3	TRBJ1-2	few	13	CAISLRRGYGYTF	TGTGCCATCAGTCTTAGGCGGGGTTACGGCTACACCTTC
TRBD2	TRBV20-1	TRBJ2-7	-	15	CCAKVYGTSIYEQYF	TGCTGTGCTAAAGTATACGGGACTAGTATTTACGAGCAGTACTTC
TRBD2	TRBV5-1	TRBJ2-5	-	15	CASSLKTSGTEEQYF	TGCGCCAGCAGCTTAAAGACTAGCGGGACGGAAGAGCAGTACTTC
TRBD1	TRBV2	TRBJ2-5	few	16	CASNSPGQGVQETQYF	TGTGCCAGCAACTCCCCGGGACAGGGGGTCCAAGAGACCCAGTACTTC
TRBD2	TRBV20-1	TRBJ2-1	-	15	CSASDIAGHDNEQFF	TGCAGTGCCTCTGATATAGCGGGGCACGACAATGAGCAGTTCTTC
-	TRBV14	TRBJ2-7	-	17	CASSQTRGKGISYEQYF	TGTGCCAGCAGCCAGACCAGGGGCAAGGGGATTTCCTACGAGCAGTACTTC
-	TRBV3-1	TRBJ2-3	-	18	CASSQDSRPRGGTDTQYF	TGTGCCAGCAGCCAAGATTCCCGGCCCCGGGGAGGCACAGATACGCAGTATTTT
-	TRBV11-2	TRBJ2-1	-	16	CASSLRGGTDYNEQFF	TGTGCCAGCAGCTTAAGGGGCGGGACGGACTACAATGAGCAGTTCTTC
-	TRBV25-1	TRBJ2-1	-	16	CASRSEDGSPYNEQFF	TGTGCCAGCAGATCCGAGGACGGAAGCCCCTACAATGAGCAGTTCTTC
-	TRBV10-3	TRBJ2-1	few	19	CAISDPGPQTESSYNEQFF	TGTGCCATCAGTGACCCGGGACCGCAAACGGAGAGCTCCTACAATGAGCAGTTCTTC
TRBD1	TRBV6-5	TRBJ1-2	-	16	CASTRRGQGANYGYTF	TGTGCCAGCACCAGAAGGGGACAGGGAGCTAACTATGGCTACACCTTC
-	TRBV7-9	TRBJ1-1	-	14	CASNIILGNTEAFF	TGTGCCAGCAACATAATCTTGGGGAACACTGAAGCTTTCTTT
TRBD2	TRBV15	TRBJ2-1	-	14	CATGKAGGSNEQFF	TGTGCCACCGGCAAAGCGGGGGGATCGAATGAGCAGTTCTTC
TRBD2	TRBV20-1	TRBJ2-1	few	14	CSPIPSSGLGEQFF	TGCAGTCCGATTCCCTCTAGCGGCCTCGGTGAGCAGTTCTTC
TRBD2	TRBV9	TRBJ2-3	few	15	CASSESGGGMNTQYF	TGTGCCAGCAGCGAAAGCGGGGGGGGAATGAATACGCAGTATTTT
TRBD2	TRBV9	TRBJ2-2	-	14	CASTTSGNTGELFF	TGTGCCAGCACGACTAGCGGTAACACCGGGGAGCTGTTTTTT
TRBD1	TRBV7-2	TRBJ2-7	few	14	CASSATGDLYEQYF	TGTGCCAGCAGCGCGACAGGGGACCTCTACGAGCAGTACTTC
-	TRBV4-1	TRBJ2-7	-	15	CASNLKQGYSYEQYF	TGCGCCAGCAACTTAAAACAGGGTTACTCCTACGAGCAGTACTTC
TRBD2	TRBV6-5	TRBJ2-7	-	16	CASSYSELAGPYEQYF	TGTGCCAGCAGTTACTCGGAACTAGCGGGTCCCTACGAGCAGTACTTC
TRBD1	TRBV30	TRBJ2-1	-	15	CAWRNGQGNLREQFF	TGTGCCTGGAGGAACGGACAGGGAAATTTACGTGAGCAGTTCTTC
-	TRBV7-9	TRBJ2-1	-	16	CASSVITGGRDNEQFF	TGTGCCAGCAGCGTAATTACAGGGGGGAGGGACAATGAGCAGTTCTTC
-	TRBV6-5	TRBJ2-2	-	16	CASTRWGRITTGELFF	TGTGCCAGCACCCGATGGGGACGGATAACTACCGGGGAGCTGTTTTTT
-	TRBV12-3/TRBV12-4	TRBJ1-5	-	14	CASTQGTVNQPQHF	TGTGCCAGCACCCAGGGAACCGTCAATCAGCCCCAGCATTTT
-	TRBV4-1	TRBJ2-3	-	18	CASTGGGAARSGTDTQYF	TGCGCCAGCACCGGAGGGGGGGCGGCCCGATCTGGAACAGATACGCAGTATTTT
-	TRBV4-1	TRBJ2-5	few	17	CASSQDEARAPQETQYF	TGCGCCAGCAGCCAAGATGAAGCTCGCGCGCCCCAAGAGACCCAGTACTTC
-	TRBV4-1	TRBJ2-7	few	15	CASSQAGETSYEQYF	TGCGCCAGCAGCCAAGCCGGCGAAACTTCCTACGAGCAGTACTTC
TRBD2	TRBV20-1	TRBJ2-1	few	16	CSARETSGTNYNEQFF	TGCAGTGCTAGAGAAACTAGCGGGACCAACTACAATGAGCAGTTCTTC